This is a list of T cell receptor beta chains from one sample in a study of PD-1 blockade in classical Hodgkin lymphoma. Assay: immunoSEQ multiplex PCR; the TCRdb copy retains only in-frame clones and omits some. The top ten hold approximately 4% of the sample, which has over 25,000 clones, 65% to 80% seen once. The starting material was peripheral blood mononuclear cells (PBMCs), obtained before the fourth cycle of nivolumab. Source of these receptors: a human donor with classical Hodgkin lymphoma. Both conserved end residues are trimmed from each CDR3. The order of the fields is J gene, D gene, V gene, CDR3 protein. D genes are given only for firm matches.

>TRBJ1-2|-|TRBV6-6
ASTPGATNYGYT
>TRBJ2-2|TRBD1|TRBV6-1
ASSEDPTGLSGELF
>TRBJ2-4|-|TRBV18
ASTEPDPKLAKNIQY
>TRBJ2-5|-|TRBV5-1
ASSLGMETQY
>TRBJ2-2|-|TRBV28
ASSASGNTGELF
>TRBJ1-2|-|TRBV18
ASSPTEHNYGYT
>TRBJ1-1|TRBD1|TRBV2
ASSDRDRGRDTEAF
>TRBJ1-4|-|TRBV7-3
ASSLDASRVSKLF
>TRBJ1-2|TRBD1|TRBV10-3
AIQGTGGYT
>TRBJ2-2|-|TRBV9
ASSVGGATGELF
>TRBJ2-7|TRBD2|TRBV6-1
ASSEASGSSYEQY
>TRBJ2-5|-|TRBV18
ASSPLQETQY
>TRBJ1-2|TRBD1|TRBV5-4
ASSLSTGGRYGYT
>TRBJ2-2|TRBD2|TRBV19
ASGAGGTGELF
>TRBJ2-1|TRBD2|TRBV10-3
AIRQIAGGSNEQF
>TRBJ2-1|TRBD1|TRBV19
ASSIVSGQGWNEQF
>TRBJ1-5|-|TRBV6-5
ASSRSGQPQH
>TRBJ2-5|-|TRBV7-3
ASSLSGTRQETQY
>TRBJ2-5|-|TRBV15
ATSRDPLREQY
>TRBJ2-3|TRBD2|TRBV7-3
ASSLIGAGGTDTQY
>TRBJ2-7|-|TRBV7-8
ASSIGVWEQY
>TRBJ1-1|-|TRBV7-2
ASLNTEAF
>TRBJ2-5|TRBD1|TRBV27
ASSLRAGGRETQY
>TRBJ2-1|-|TRBV7-6
ASSPQIGTPKGNEQF
>TRBJ2-2|-|TRBV6-6
ASRHPRDGSTGELF
>TRBJ1-1|-|TRBV7-2
ASSSRVMNTEAF
>TRBJ2-3|-|TRBV7-9
ASDLSADSTDTQY
>TRBJ2-1|TRBD2|TRBV27
ASRLAGGPGNEQF
>TRBJ2-4|-|TRBV4-3
ASSQDPPAAKNIQY
>TRBJ1-1|TRBD1|TRBV7-9
ASSLNGQGNTEAF
>TRBJ1-2|TRBD1|TRBV15
ATSKKTGQGYGYT
>TRBJ2-5|-|TRBV11-2
ASSFSETQY